The 25 T cell receptor beta chains listed next were all sequenced from one sample in a study of T cell repertoires in cytomegalovirus infection. TCRdb reanalysed the reads using MiXCR and keeps one entry per CDR3 protein. This sample yields almost 500,000 distinct CDR3 sequences, of which 10% to 12% are seen a single time; 9.5% to 13% belongs to the top ten. The sample was PBMCs. The source is a human donor in good health (CMV status not recorded). Some clones in this sample may be carry-over from other donors' samples.

The table lists this clonotype with many counts. The chain is built from TRBV7-9 and TRBJ1-4, with TRBD1 matching 8 bases. Germline trimming cut 3 bases from V and 3 bases from J; bases unmatched to any gene: 15. The CDR3 totals 19 residues. CDR1 and CDR2 (germline): SEHNR, FQNEAQ (reference sequence). DNA of the CDR3: TGTGCCAGCAGCTTCCGGGACAGGTTTTTTGGAGCAGCTAATGAAAAACTGTTTTTT. Amino acids: CASSFRDRFFGAANEKLFF.

The sample holds many counts of this clonotype. V is TRBV28 and J is TRBJ2-7; D is undetermined. Germline V gives CDR1 MDHEN, CDR2 SYDVKM. The CDR3 covers 13 residues. The germline V and J ends were trimmed by 6 bases and 6 bases, with 15 bases remaining between them. The CDR3 coding sequence is TGTGCCAGCAGCCCCCATAGTTACAGCGAGCAGTACTTC. Its translation: CASSPHSYSEQYF.

This clonotype was detected only a few times. This chain connects TRBV19 to TRBJ2-5, with D perhaps matching TRBD1 (6 bases). The CDR3 totals 14 residues. The germline gives CDR1 LNHDA, CDR2 SQIVND (reference sequence). The germline V and J ends were trimmed by 6 bases and 5 bases, with 16 bases remaining between them. The CDR3 here is CASSQTGGWETQYF. CDR3 DNA: TGTGCCAGTAGCCAGACAGGTGGCTGGGAGACCCAGTACTTC.

In this sample, this clonotype turned up many times. V is TRBV19 and J is TRBJ2-3; D not resolved. Germline V gene data show CDR1 as LNHDA and CDR2 as SQIVND (reference sequence). The length of the CDR3 is 14 residues. V was clipped by 10 bases and J by 6 bases, with 20 bases between them. Here the CDR3 reads CATADGDSRDTQYF. CDR3 DNA: TGTGCCACTGCGGACGGCGACTCAAGGGATACGCAGTATTTT.

The V call is TRBV29-1, the J call TRBJ2-1; TRBD2 matches 7 bases. Germline V gene data show CDR1 as SQVTM and CDR2 as ANQGSEA. The CDR3 runs to 13 residues. Trimming cost V 6 bases and J 4 bases; bases outside gene matches: 6. As DNA, the CDR3 is TGCAGCGTCGGGGGGTGGAGTTACAATGAGCAGTTCTTC. Its translation: CSVGGWSYNEQFF.

This chain connects TRBV11-2 to TRBJ2-3; 9 nucleotides agree with TRBD2. The CDR3 runs to 17 residues. V lost 1 base to trimming and J lost 4 bases; unmatched junction nucleotides: 9. Germline V gene data show CDR1 as SGHAT and CDR2 as FQNNGV. CDR3 DNA: TGTGCCAGCAGCTTAGGGGGCGGCGGGGGGGCCGCAGATACGCAGTATTTT. It yields the protein CASSLGGGGGAADTQYF. The variable domain in full, with the rest retrieved from reference TRBV11-2 and TRBJ2-3, is EAGVAQSPRYKIIEKRQSVAFWCNPISGHATLYWYQQILGQGPKLLIQFQNNGVVDDSQLPKDRFSAERLKGVDSTLKIQPAKLEDSAVYLCASSLGGGGGAADTQYFGPGTRLTVL.

This clonotype was picked up many times. The gene calls are TRBV7-2 and TRBJ2-7; tentatively, D is TRBD2 (5 bases). CDR1 and CDR2 (germline): SGHTA, FQGNSA. V lost 1 base to trimming and J lost 2 bases, with 12 bases between them. CDR3 length: 15 amino acids. CDR3: CASSLGTPETYEQYF. The CDR3, as DNA: TGTGCCAGCAGCTTAGGGACTCCAGAAACCTACGAGCAGTACTTC. The full variable domain, its missing parts supplied by reference TRBV7-2 and TRBJ2-7, is GAGVSQSPSNKVTEKGKDVELRCDPISGHTALYWYRQSLGQGLEFLIYFQGNSAPDKSGLPSDRFSAERTGGSVSTLTIQRTQQEDSAVYLCASSLGTPETYEQYFGPGTRLTVT.

The V call is TRBV24-1, the J call TRBJ2-1, with D possibly matching TRBD2 (6 bases). The CDR3 is 17 residues long. Trimming pared 1 base from V and 5 bases from J, leaving 17 bases between. CDR1 is KGHDR and CDR2 is SFDVKD in the germline V gene. The CDR3 loop reads CATSDFGRRPPNNEQFF. The CDR3 bases are TGTGCCACCAGTGATTTTGGGAGGAGACCTCCTAACAATGAGCAGTTCTTC.

CDR3 protein: CASSIDGTYEQYF. The CDR3 DNA is TGTGCCAGTAGTATTGACGGGACCTACGAGCAGTACTTC. This chain uses TRBV19 with TRBJ2-7, with a weak D call TRBD2 (5 bases). Germline V CDR1 and CDR2: LNHDA, SQIVND (reference sequence). The CDR3 has 13 residues. V was clipped by 3 bases and J by 2 bases, with 8 bases between them.

This clonotype was counted at least ten times. The gene calls are TRBV5-1 and TRBJ1-4; 10 positions agree with TRBD1. The J segment lost 6 bases and the V segment lost 4 bases, leaving 3 bases of the junction unmatched. The CDR3 has 14 amino acids. Germline loops: CDR1 SGHRS, CDR2 YFSETQ. Here the CDR3 DNA reads TGCGCCAGCAGCACCGGGACAGGGGATGAAAAACTGTTTTTT. Its translation is CASSTGTGDEKLFF.

J is TRBJ1-6 and V is TRBV9; D not certain. Germline V lookup: CDR1 SGDLS, CDR2 YYNGEE. CDR3 length: 15 amino acids. V was clipped by 0 bases and J by 5 bases, with 9 bases between them. The CDR3 reads CASSVGPSDNSPLHF. The CDR3 DNA follows: TGTGCCAGCAGCGTAGGGCCCTCGGATAATTCACCCCTCCACTTT.

This clonotype was seen at least ten times. V gene TRBV29-1 combines with J gene TRBJ2-7; possible D gene TRBD1, 6 bases. CDR1 is SQVTM and CDR2 is ANQGSEA in the germline V gene. V was cut by 5 bases and J by 4 bases, with 12 bases left in between. CDR3 size: 12 residues. Here the CDR3 DNA reads TGCAGCGTTAAGGGACAACTTTACGAGCAGTACTTC. Encoded protein: CSVKGQLYEQYF.

This clonotype was seen more than once but under ten times. The J gene is TRBJ1-2, the V gene TRBV19; 9 nucleotides agree with TRBD1. With 9 bases clipped from V and 3 bases from J, the junction kept 11 bases outside the gene matches. The CDR3 has 15 residues. Per the germline V gene, CDR1 is LNHDA and CDR2 is SQIVND (reference sequence). In DNA, the CDR3 is TGTGCCAGCCGGGACAGGGAACATCAAGACTATGGCTACACCTTC. This gives the protein CASRDREHQDYGYTF.

This chain joins TRBV18 and TRBJ1-4, with TRBD1 as a possible D gene (6 bases). Germline V CDR1 and CDR2: KGHSH, LQKENI. The CDR3 is made up of 14 amino acids. V shed 3 bases and J shed 6 bases, with 11 bases lying between them. CDR3 region: CASSPQAGDEKLFF. DNA of the CDR3: TGTGCCAGCTCACCTCAGGCAGGGGATGAAAAACTGTTTTTT.

This chain uses TRBV4-1 with TRBJ2-3, with no clear D. The CDR3 contains 14 residues. V was clipped by 1 base and J by 5 bases, with 10 bases between them. Germline V gene lookup returns CDR1 MGHRA and CDR2 YSYEKL. The CDR3: CASSQALERDTQYF. CDR3 DNA sequence: TGCGCCAGCAGCCAAGCGCTAGAAAGAGATACGCAGTATTTT.

This clonotype was found many times. This chain links TRBV7-9 with TRBJ2-3; TRBD2 matches 12 bases. Trimming removed 1 base from V and 5 bases from J; junction bases left unmatched: 4. The germline CDR1 and CDR2 sequences are SEHNR and FQNEAQ (reference sequence). The CDR3 is 16 residues long. The CDR3 nucleotides are TGTGCCAGCAGCTTAGAGCCGGGACTAGCGGGAGATACGCAGTATTTT. Amino acids: CASSLEPGLAGDTQYF. The variable domain in full, completed from reference TRBV7-9 and TRBJ2-3, reads DTGVSQNPRHKITKRGQNVTFRCDPISEHNRLYWYRQTLGQGPEFLTYFQNEAQLEKSRLLSDRFSAERPKGSFSTLEIQRTEQGDSAMYLCASSLEPGLAGDTQYFGPGTRLTVL.

This clonotype was observed many times. The V call is TRBV24-1, the J call TRBJ2-2, with D maybe TRBD2 (6 bases). Germline values: CDR1 KGHDR, CDR2 SFDVKD. There are 14 residues in the CDR3. V was cut by 10 bases and J by 1 base, with 12 bases left in between. DNA of the CDR3: TGTGCCACGGAGGGCAGATTGAACACCGGGGAGCTGTTTTTT. This translates into CATEGRLNTGELFF.

This clonotype was picked up many times. The rearrangement uses TRBV11-2 and TRBJ2-1; D possibly corresponds to TRBD1 (5 bases). CDR1 SGHAT and CDR2 FQNNGV come from the germline V gene. Trimming removed 1 base from V and 0 bases from J, with 13 bases in between. This CDR3 is 17 amino acids long. CDR3 coding DNA: TGTGCCAGCAGCTTAGGGGGCGGCTTGAGCTCCTACAATGAGCAGTTCTTC. Its translation is CASSLGGGLSSYNEQFF.

This clonotype has at least ten counts. Written as DNA, the CDR3 is TGTGCCAGTAGGGACAGCACCGGGGAGCTGTTTTTT. This translates into CASRDSTGELFF. This chain uses TRBV19 with TRBJ2-2, with a tentative D call TRBD1 (6 bases). Trimming pared 6 bases from V and 4 bases from J, leaving 6 bases between. The CDR3 extends over 12 amino acids. Germline assignment: CDR1 LNHDA and CDR2 SQIVND (reference sequence).

The chain is built from TRBV24-1 and TRBJ2-7; D is possibly TRBD1 (6 bases). The V and J ends lost 3 bases and 2 bases respectively, with 7 bases between them. CDR3 length: 13 residues. Per germline, CDR1 KGHDR and CDR2 SFDVKD. The CDR3 DNA reads TGTGCCACCAGTGATGGGGGCGCCTACGAGCAGTACTTC. It translates to CATSDGGAYEQYF.

This clonotype was seen at least ten times. The chain uses TRBV7-2 and TRBJ1-3; 7 positions match TRBD1. Germline trimming cut 5 bases from V and 0 bases from J; bases unmatched to any gene: 7. The CDR3 has 16 amino acids. Germline V lookup: CDR1 SGHTA, CDR2 FQGNSA. The CDR3 coding sequence is TGTGCCAGCAGCAATCCCGGGACAGTCTCTGGAAACACCATATATTTT. It is translated as CASSNPGTVSGNTIYF.

The sample holds a few counts of this clonotype. The chain is built from TRBV29-1 and TRBJ2-7; possibly TRBD1 for D (6 bases). Germline assignment: CDR1 SQVTM and CDR2 ANQGSEA. The germline V and J ends were trimmed by 7 bases and 0 bases, with 10 bases remaining between them. The CDR3 is 12 amino acids. CDR3: CSGWTDSYEQYF. Written as DNA, the CDR3 is TGCAGCGGATGGACAGACTCCTACGAGCAGTACTTC.

The V call is TRBV7-8, the J call TRBJ1-2; D uncertain. This CDR3 contains 14 residues. V was pared by 1 base and J by 10 bases, with 16 bases between. Germline V gives CDR1 SGHVS, CDR2 FQNEAQ. The CDR3 here is CASSLGGGQFVYTF. Here the CDR3 DNA reads TGTGCCAGCAGCTTAGGGGGAGGCCAATTCGTCTACACCTTC.

This clonotype was counted ten times or more. The gene calls are TRBV27 and TRBJ2-6; TRBD1 matches at 10 bases. This CDR3 comprises 14 residues. Per the germline V gene, CDR1 is MNHEY and CDR2 is SMNVEV (reference sequence). V dropped 8 bases and J dropped 10; count of bases not matched to a gene: 8. Written as DNA, the CDR3 is TGTGCCAGCGGGCGACAGGGGGCGAAAAACGTCCTGACTTTC. This translates into CASGRQGAKNVLTF.

This clonotype has a count of ten or more. V and J are TRBV11-2 and TRBJ2-1; 7 bases map to TRBD2. In germline, CDR1 is SGHAT, CDR2 FQNNGV. The CDR3 is 15 residues long. The V segment lost 1 base and the J segment 7 bases; nucleotides outside the gene matches: 7. CDR3 DNA sequence: TGTGCCAGCAGCTTAGGCGGGAGTCTTTGGAATGAGCAGTTCTTC. It codes for CASSLGGSLWNEQFF.